The present TCR beta chain was sequenced within a study of CD8 T cells in Susac syndrome. Study conclusions and caveats: Susac CD8+ cells expanded clonally the most in TEMRA cells and in active patients.

An input of 0.5 to 1 ug of RNA was subjected to reverse transcription using random hexamers. One entry per CDR3 protein results from TCRdb running MiXCR on the immunoSEQ multiplex PCR reads. The data hold around 81,000 distinct CDR3 sequences, with 94% observed a single time. From blood CD8+ and CD4+ T cells, the TCR beta chain was sequenced. Purification of the CD8+ and CD4+ T cells relied on negative isolation, and TEMRA cells underwent FACS enrichment. The sample holds one count of this clonotype. Its matching antigen is unknown. This clonotype was sampled from a human donor with Susac syndrome. The material sequenced was CD8+ T cells from PBMCs.

The CDR3 loop reads CASSLFQGSYNEQFF. The CDR3 bases are TGTGCCAGCAGCTTATTCCAGGGCTCCTACAATGAGCAGTTCTTC. This sequence joins TRBV13 and TRBJ2-1; D may be TRBD1 (5 bases). The ends were cut back, 2 bases at V and 0 bases at J, with 8 bases in the middle. There are 15 residues in the CDR3. CDR1 PRHDT and CDR2 FYEKMQ come from the germline V gene (reference sequence).